A selection of T cell receptor beta chains follows, all from one sample in a study of blood T cell repertoires in COVID-19. The repertoire was sequenced with immunoSEQ multiplex PCR; TCRdb's copy has only in-frame clones and lacks some. The sample holds 330,000 or so clones, more than 75% seen once. Material: PBMCs or T cells enriched from blood (not recorded which). The receptor set was obtained from a man aged 35-49 years in a cohort exposed to, infected with or recovered from COVID-19 (not recorded which). CDR3s include the opening cysteine and the closing phenylalanine or tryptophan. A D gene is named only where the DNA matches it firmly. Only some rows state a clone size, as once, few, many or a class for expanded clones.

size: NA
J: TRBJ1-5
V: TRBV7-2
D: NA
DNA: TGTGCCAGCAGCTTAGCGCTAAGGGGCTCGGATCAGCCCCAGCATTTT
CDR3: CASSLALRGSDQPQHF

size: NA
J: TRBJ2-1
V: TRBV24-1
D: TRBD2
DNA: TGTGCCACCAGTCAAGCGGGACTCTATGAGCAGTTCTTC
CDR3: CATSQAGLYEQFF

size: NA
J: TRBJ1-2
V: TRBV24-1
D: TRBD1
DNA: TGTGCCACCAGTGGCCATGCGACAGGGATCTATGGCTACACCTTC
CDR3: CATSGHATGIYGYTF

size: once
J: TRBJ2-6
V: TRBV5-1
D: NA
DNA: TGCGCCAGCACGTACTCTGGGGCCAACGTCCTGACTTTC
CDR3: CASTYSGANVLTF

size: NA
J: TRBJ2-5
V: TRBV19
D: TRBD2
DNA: TGTGCCAGTAGTATAACCCGACTAGCGCGCGAACAAGAGACCCAGTACTTC
CDR3: CASSITRLAREQETQYF

size: NA
J: TRBJ2-3
V: TRBV27
D: TRBD2
DNA: TGTGCCAGCAGTGCGCGACTAGCGGGAGGAGGGCGGATTGCAGATACGCAGTATTTT
CDR3: CASSARLAGGGRIADTQYF

size: NA
J: TRBJ2-1
V: TRBV10-3
D: NA
DNA: TGTGCCATCACCACACCTAACGGGGATGAGCAGTTCTTC
CDR3: CAITTPNGDEQFF

size: NA
J: TRBJ2-1
V: TRBV3-1/TRBV3-2
D: TRBD2
DNA: TGTGCCAGCAGCCCGCGGGGCGGGAGGGCCGACAATGAGCAGTTCTTC
CDR3: CASSPRGGRADNEQFF

size: NA
J: TRBJ1-2
V: TRBV3-1/TRBV3-2
D: NA
DNA: TGTGCCAGCGCGCGGTCAGGGGACGGCTACACCTTC
CDR3: CASARSGDGYTF

size: NA
J: TRBJ2-1
V: TRBV20-1
D: TRBD2
DNA: TGCAGTGCTAGTCTACTAAGCGGGGTGAGCTCCTACAATGAGCAGTTCTTC
CDR3: CSASLLSGVSSYNEQFF

size: once
J: TRBJ2-3
V: TRBV5-1
D: NA
DNA: TGCGCCAGCAGCTTGGGAGGCAGACGCACAGATACGCAGTATTTT
CDR3: CASSLGGRRTDTQYF

size: NA
J: TRBJ2-7
V: TRBV28
D: TRBD1
DNA: TGTGCCAGCAGTAAACCAGGGGGAAGGGCCTACGAGCAGTACTTC
CDR3: CASSKPGGRAYEQYF

size: NA
J: TRBJ2-3
V: TRBV7-2
D: TRBD2
DNA: TGTGCCAGCAGCTTAGGGGACTATTCAGATACGCAGTATTTT
CDR3: CASSLGDYSDTQYF

size: NA
J: TRBJ2-7
V: TRBV6-5
D: NA
DNA: TGTGCCAGCAGAAGGGGTGCAAGCTCCTACGAGCAGTACTTC
CDR3: CASRRGASSYEQYF

size: NA
J: TRBJ2-5
V: TRBV18
D: NA
DNA: TGTGCCAGCTCAGCGTACCAAGAGACCCAGTACTTC
CDR3: CASSAYQETQYF

size: NA
J: TRBJ2-7
V: TRBV18
D: NA
DNA: TGTGCCAGCTCATCTAAGGGGAGGGAGCAGTACTTC
CDR3: CASSSKGREQYF

size: NA
J: TRBJ1-5
V: TRBV18
D: NA
DNA: TGTGCCAGCTCACCAGTCCCAGAGGGACAGCCCCAGCATTTT
CDR3: CASSPVPEGQPQHF

size: NA
J: TRBJ1-1
V: TRBV30
D: NA
DNA: TGTGCCTGGTATAGGACAGTGAACACTGAAGCTTTCTTT
CDR3: CAWYRTVNTEAFF

size: NA
J: TRBJ2-1
V: TRBV3-1/TRBV3-2
D: TRBD2
DNA: TGTGCCAGCAGCCAACGAAGGACGGGAGGTGGAATCGGTGAGCAGTTCTTC
CDR3: CASSQRRTGGGIGEQFF

size: NA
J: TRBJ2-5
V: TRBV7-9
D: TRBD2
DNA: TGTGCCAGCAGCTTAGCGGGAGGGCTGGAGACCCAGTACTTC
CDR3: CASSLAGGLETQYF

size: NA
J: TRBJ2-1
V: TRBV10-3
D: NA
DNA: TGTGCCATCAACAGCGGCTACAATGAGCAGTTCTTC
CDR3: CAINSGYNEQFF

size: NA
J: TRBJ1-3
V: TRBV15
D: NA
DNA: TGTGCCACCAGCAGAGACATCTACTCTGGAAACACCATATATTTT
CDR3: CATSRDIYSGNTIYF

size: NA
J: TRBJ1-4
V: TRBV28
D: TRBD1
DNA: TGTGCCAGCAGTCAGCCGGGACAGGGAGGCACTAATGAAAAACTGTTTTTT
CDR3: CASSQPGQGGTNEKLFF

size: NA
J: TRBJ2-1
V: TRBV7-8
D: TRBD2
DNA: TGTGCCAGCAGCCTTACTAGCGGGGGGTCCTACAATGAGCAGTTCTTC
CDR3: CASSLTSGGSYNEQFF

size: NA
J: TRBJ2-1
V: TRBV3-1/TRBV3-2
D: NA
DNA: TGTGCCAGCAGCCTTGGGGGGTTCAATGAGCAGTTCTTC
CDR3: CASSLGGFNEQFF

size: once
J: TRBJ1-6
V: TRBV5-1
D: NA
DNA: TGCGCCAGCAGCTTGGTTAACAGCAATAATTCACCCCTCCACTTT
CDR3: CASSLVNSNNSPLHF

size: NA
J: TRBJ1-6
V: TRBV28
D: TRBD1
DNA: TGTGCCAGCAGGGGATACAGGGGGGGTAATTCACCCCTCCACTTT
CDR3: CASRGYRGGNSPLHF

size: NA
J: TRBJ2-1
V: TRBV24-1
D: TRBD2
DNA: TGTGCCACCAGTAAAAGGCTAGCGGGAGTAAATGAGCAGTTCTTC
CDR3: CATSKRLAGVNEQFF

size: NA
J: TRBJ2-3
V: TRBV6-5
D: NA
DNA: TGTGCCAGCAGCCGGGACTTCACAGATACGCAGTATTTT
CDR3: CASSRDFTDTQYF

size: NA
J: TRBJ1-5
V: TRBV7-2
D: TRBD1
DNA: TGTGCCAGCAGCTTAACAGGGGCGGGGAAGCCCCAGCATTTT
CDR3: CASSLTGAGKPQHF

size: NA
J: TRBJ1-5
V: TRBV6-6
D: TRBD1
DNA: TGTGCCAGCAGCTCCGGGACAGGGGGCCGAGGGCCCCAGCATTTT
CDR3: CASSSGTGGRGPQHF

size: NA
J: TRBJ1-2
V: TRBV5-6
D: TRBD1
DNA: TGTGCCAGCAGCTGGACAGGGGGTTATGGCTACACCTTC
CDR3: CASSWTGGYGYTF

size: NA
J: TRBJ2-7
V: TRBV5-1
D: NA
DNA: TGCGCCAGCAGCGGAGCTCAAGGTTACGAGCAGTACTTC
CDR3: CASSGAQGYEQYF

size: NA
J: TRBJ2-3
V: TRBV30
D: NA
DNA: TGTGCCTGGAGTTACAGGGACACAGATACGCAGTATTTT
CDR3: CAWSYRDTDTQYF

size: NA
J: TRBJ1-5
V: TRBV7-6
D: TRBD1
DNA: TGTGCCAGCAGCACGGGGACAGGAGGCAATCAGCCCCAGCATTTT
CDR3: CASSTGTGGNQPQHF

size: NA
J: TRBJ2-7
V: TRBV6-1
D: NA
DNA: TGTGCCAGCAGTGAAGCCTTAACTGGCTCCTACGAGCAGTACTTC
CDR3: CASSEALTGSYEQYF

size: NA
J: TRBJ2-7
V: TRBV30
D: TRBD1
DNA: TGTGCCTGGAGTCTTCTGAGACAGGGGGGCGAGCAGTACTTC
CDR3: CAWSLLRQGGEQYF

size: NA
J: TRBJ2-2
V: TRBV7-3
D: TRBD1
DNA: TGTGCCAGCAGCCCGGACAGGGGAGCGAACACCGGGGAGCTGTTTTTT
CDR3: CASSPDRGANTGELFF

size: NA
J: TRBJ2-6
V: TRBV5-6
D: NA
DNA: TGTGCCAGCAGCTTGCGGCGGAGCTCTGGGGCCAACGTCCTGACTTTC
CDR3: CASSLRRSSGANVLTF

size: NA
J: TRBJ2-7
V: TRBV10-2
D: NA
DNA: TGCGCCAGCAGTGACCAGGATCCCTACGAGCAGTACTTC
CDR3: CASSDQDPYEQYF

size: NA
J: TRBJ2-6
V: TRBV27
D: NA
DNA: TGTGCCAGCGGACAGTCTGGGGCCAACGTCCTGACTTTC
CDR3: CASGQSGANVLTF

size: once
J: TRBJ2-2
V: TRBV21-1
D: NA
DNA: TGTGCCAGCAGCAAACGGACAGGGGTTGCCACCGGGGAGCTGTTTTTT
CDR3: CASSKRTGVATGELFF

size: NA
J: TRBJ2-6
V: TRBV6-5
D: NA
DNA: TGTGCCAGCAGCCACGACAGCTCTGGGGCCAACGTCCTGACTTTC
CDR3: CASSHDSSGANVLTF

size: NA
J: TRBJ2-5
V: TRBV6-2/TRBV6-3
D: NA
DNA: TGTGCCAGCAGTTACCCCAGTACGGGAGACCTGTACCAAGAGACCCAGTACTTC
CDR3: CASSYPSTGDLYQETQYF

size: NA
J: TRBJ2-1
V: TRBV9
D: NA
DNA: TGTGCCAGCAGCCCGTCTTTGGCCCCTAGCTCCTACAATGAGCAGTTCTTC
CDR3: CASSPSLAPSSYNEQFF

size: few
J: TRBJ2-1
V: TRBV10-3
D: NA
DNA: TGTGCCATCAGTGAGACGGGAGTTGGTGAGCAGTTCTTC
CDR3: CAISETGVGEQFF

size: NA
J: TRBJ1-1
V: TRBV3-1/TRBV3-2
D: NA
DNA: TGTGCCAGCAGCCACGACAGTAGGACTGAAGCTTTCTTT
CDR3: CASSHDSRTEAFF

size: NA
J: TRBJ1-4
V: TRBV19
D: NA
DNA: TGTGCCAGTACAGGGCTAACAACTAATGAAAAACTGTTTTTT
CDR3: CASTGLTTNEKLFF

size: once
J: TRBJ2-7
V: TRBV20-1
D: NA
DNA: TGCAGTGCTAGTCGTACCACCGGGGAGCAGTACTTC
CDR3: CSASRTTGEQYF

size: NA
J: TRBJ2-2
V: TRBV5-8
D: NA
DNA: TGTGCCAGCAGCCCACCCGGTACCGGGATACAAAAAACGAACACCGGGGAGCTGTTTTTT
CDR3: CASSPPGTGIQKTNTGELFF